This TCR beta chain was observed in a study of T cell responses to AZD1222 COVID-19 vaccine. Study results and caveats: Of the AZD1222 recipients, only five to seven were seropositive at baseline. Donors skewed white British and female; clonal diversity was possibly underestimated.

In its sample, this clone was seen once. As yet, its antigen is unknown. Profiled with immunoSEQ multiplex PCR; TCRdb holds only in-frame clones, not every one. The table records over 150,000 clones, approximately 92% of them present only once. The CDR3 is 12 residues long. The germline V gene has CDR1 SNHLY and CDR2 FYNNEI. V lost 7 bases and J 8 bases, leaving 14 bases between the germline ends. This chain links TRBV2 with TRBJ1-2; D may be TRBD1 (5 bases). The sequences come from peripheral blood, collected 28 days after the second dose of the MenACWY control vaccine. This receptor was identified in an adult who received the MenACWY meningococcal vaccine as a control. CDR3 nucleotide sequence: TGTGCCAGCACTGAGGGGCCGGGGGGCTACACCTTC. It is translated as CASTEGPGGYTF.